The clone carrying this T cell receptor beta chain has just a few counts. Time point: newly diagnosed GD, antithyroid drugs for less than 3 months. Making the TCR library involved RNA that had been extracted from PBMCs. The EDTA tubes were filled with nine milliliters of drawn peripheral blood. The source of the sample is a study of regulatory T cells in long-lasting Graves disease. Combining iRepertoire HTBI primers with Arm-PCR of CDR3 regions, the authors built TCR beta libraries. Study processing details: Identified across the samples were over 50 TRBV segments and roughly 14 TRBJ segments. One entry per CDR3 protein results from TCRdb running MiXCR on the multiplex PCR reads. TCRdb, not the original authors, processed these V and J calls. The sample consists of hundreds of thousands of distinct CDR3 sequences, around 15% of them appearing once. The same data also went into a second study, on T cells in Graves' hyperthyroidism and ophthalmopathy. That study adds: Primed by the HTBI set, a first-round RT-PCR was run on the TCR CDR3.

This specimen was peripheral blood mononuclear cells (PBMCs), taken at new diagnosis, from a patient treated with antithyroid drugs. This receptor was taken from a woman aged 35 to 59 with Graves disease.

This CDR3 reads CASSLVYREGSLDEQFF. CDR3 in DNA: TGCGCCAGCAGCTTGGTTTATCGCGAGGGTTCTCTGGATGAGCAGTTCTTC. This sequence joins TRBV5-1 and TRBJ2-1, with a tentative D call TRBD2 (5 bases). Trimming pared 0 bases from V and 8 bases from J, leaving 21 bases between. CDR3 length: 17 amino acids. Looked up from germline, CDR1 is SGHRS and CDR2 is YFSETQ.